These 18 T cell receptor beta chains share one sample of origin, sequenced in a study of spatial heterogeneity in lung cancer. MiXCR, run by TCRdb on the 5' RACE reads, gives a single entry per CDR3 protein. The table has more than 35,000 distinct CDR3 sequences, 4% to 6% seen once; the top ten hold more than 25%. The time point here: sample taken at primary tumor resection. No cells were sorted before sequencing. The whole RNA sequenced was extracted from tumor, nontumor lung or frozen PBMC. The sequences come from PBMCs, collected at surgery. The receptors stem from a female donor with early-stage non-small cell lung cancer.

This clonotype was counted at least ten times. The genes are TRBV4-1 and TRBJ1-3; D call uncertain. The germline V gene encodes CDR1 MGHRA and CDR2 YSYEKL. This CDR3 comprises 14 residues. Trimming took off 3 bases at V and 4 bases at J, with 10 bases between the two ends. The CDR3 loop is CASSQTVAGNTIYF. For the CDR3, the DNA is TGCGCCAGCAGCCAGACGGTCGCGGGAAACACCATATATTTT.

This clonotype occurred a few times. CDR3 amino acids: CASSFPTAPAGEAFF. The CDR3 DNA is TGTGCCAGCAGTTTCCCGACAGCTCCGGCGGGTGAAGCTTTCTTT. The gene calls are TRBV6-2 or TRBV6-3 and TRBJ1-1; D might be TRBD1 (5 bases). The CDR3 consists of 15 residues. Germline V gene lookup returns CDR1 MNHEY and CDR2 SVGEGT. Between the trimmed V and J ends, which lost 4 bases and 7 bases, there was a span of 19 bases.

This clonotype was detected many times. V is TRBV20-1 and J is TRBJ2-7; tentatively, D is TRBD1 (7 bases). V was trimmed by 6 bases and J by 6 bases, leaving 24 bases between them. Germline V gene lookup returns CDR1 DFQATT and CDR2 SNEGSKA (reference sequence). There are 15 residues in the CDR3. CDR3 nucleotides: TGCAGTGCCGCCCCAGGGGGGCTCTTTTGGGGCGAGCAGTACTTC. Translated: CSAAPGGLFWGEQYF.

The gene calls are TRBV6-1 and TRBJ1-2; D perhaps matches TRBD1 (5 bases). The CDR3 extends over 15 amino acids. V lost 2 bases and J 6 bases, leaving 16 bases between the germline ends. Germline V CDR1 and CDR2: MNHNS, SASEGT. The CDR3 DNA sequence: TGTGCCAGCAGTGAATGGGACGCAGGATGGGATGGCTACACCTTC. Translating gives CASSEWDAGWDGYTF.

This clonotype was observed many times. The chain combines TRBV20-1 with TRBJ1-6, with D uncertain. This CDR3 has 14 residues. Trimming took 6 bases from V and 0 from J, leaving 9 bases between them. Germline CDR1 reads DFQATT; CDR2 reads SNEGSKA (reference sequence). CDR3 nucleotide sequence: TGCAGTGCCGAAACGAGCTCCTATAATTCACCCCTCCACTTT. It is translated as CSAETSSYNSPLHF.

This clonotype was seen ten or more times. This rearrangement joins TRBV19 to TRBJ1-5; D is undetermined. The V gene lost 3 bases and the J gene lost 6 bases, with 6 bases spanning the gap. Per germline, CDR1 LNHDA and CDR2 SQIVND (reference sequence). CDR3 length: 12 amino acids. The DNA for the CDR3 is TGTGCCAGTAGTATCTCGACTCAGCCCCAGCATTTT. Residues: CASSISTQPQHF.

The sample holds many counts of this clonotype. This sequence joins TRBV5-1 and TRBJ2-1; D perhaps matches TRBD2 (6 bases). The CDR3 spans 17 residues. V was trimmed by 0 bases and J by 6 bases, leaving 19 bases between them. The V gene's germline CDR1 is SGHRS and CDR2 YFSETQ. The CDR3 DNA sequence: TGCGCCAGCAGCTTGGCCGGGAGCGGCTCGGGGCCCAATGAGCAGTTCTTC. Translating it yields CASSLAGSGSGPNEQFF.

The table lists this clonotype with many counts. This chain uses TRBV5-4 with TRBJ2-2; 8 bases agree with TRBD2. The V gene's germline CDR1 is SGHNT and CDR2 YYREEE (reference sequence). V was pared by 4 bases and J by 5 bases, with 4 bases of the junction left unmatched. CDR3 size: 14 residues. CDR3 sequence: CASSKAGGTGELFF. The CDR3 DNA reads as TGTGCCAGCAGCAAGGCGGGAGGAACCGGGGAGCTGTTTTTT.

CDR3 amino acids: CASSTGSSYEQYF. CDR3 DNA: TGTGCCAGCAGTACCGGGAGCTCCTACGAGCAGTACTTC. The chain uses TRBV13 and TRBJ2-7; TRBD2 is a possible D gene (6 bases). Between the trimmed V and J ends, which lost 6 bases and 0 bases, there was a span of 9 bases. The length of the CDR3 is 13 residues. The germline CDR1 and CDR2 sequences are PRHDT and FYEKMQ (reference sequence).

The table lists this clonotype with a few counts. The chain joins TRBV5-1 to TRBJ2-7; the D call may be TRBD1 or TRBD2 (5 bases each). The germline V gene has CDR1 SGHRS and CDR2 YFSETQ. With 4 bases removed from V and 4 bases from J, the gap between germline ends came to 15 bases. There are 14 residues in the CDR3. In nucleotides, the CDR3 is TGCGCCAGCAGCGAGGCTCTAGGGACGTACGAGCAGTACTTC. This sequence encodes CASSEALGTYEQYF. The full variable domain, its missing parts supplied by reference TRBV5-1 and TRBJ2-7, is KAGVTQTPRYLIKTRGQQVTLSCSPISGHRSVSWYQQTPGQGLQFLFEYFSETQRNKGNFPGRFSGRQFSNSRSEMNVSTLELGDSALYLCASSEALGTYEQYFGPGTRLTVT.

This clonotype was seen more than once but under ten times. CDR3: CASSIRLSGANVLTF. The CDR3 nucleotides read TGCGCCAGCTCGATCCGGCTCTCTGGGGCCAACGTCCTGACTTTC. The chain recombines TRBV5-1 with TRBJ2-6; D remains unclear. Germline-derived CDR1 and CDR2 are SGHRS and YFSETQ. Trimming removed 7 bases at V and 0 bases at J, with 11 bases between. The CDR3 sequence is 15 residues long.

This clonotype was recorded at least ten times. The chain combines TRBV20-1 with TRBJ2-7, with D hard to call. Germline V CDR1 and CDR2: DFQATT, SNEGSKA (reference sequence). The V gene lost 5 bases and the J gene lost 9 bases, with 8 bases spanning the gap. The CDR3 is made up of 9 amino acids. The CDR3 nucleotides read TGCAGTGCTTGCCCCGGGCAGTACTTC. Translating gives CSACPGQYF.

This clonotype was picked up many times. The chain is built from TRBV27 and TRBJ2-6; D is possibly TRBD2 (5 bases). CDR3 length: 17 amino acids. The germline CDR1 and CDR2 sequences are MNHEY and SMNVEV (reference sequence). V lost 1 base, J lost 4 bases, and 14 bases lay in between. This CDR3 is CASSLLAPGSGANVLTF. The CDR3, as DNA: TGTGCCAGCAGTTTATTGGCCCCGGGGAGCGGGGCCAACGTCCTGACTTTC.

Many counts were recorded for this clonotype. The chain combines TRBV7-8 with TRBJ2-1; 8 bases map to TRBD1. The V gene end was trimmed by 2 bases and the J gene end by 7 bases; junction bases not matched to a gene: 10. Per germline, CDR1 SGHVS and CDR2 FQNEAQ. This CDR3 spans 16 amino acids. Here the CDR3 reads CASSLRGLTGGNEQFF. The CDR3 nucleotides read TGTGCCAGCAGCTTAAGGGGCCTCACAGGGGGAAATGAGCAGTTCTTC.

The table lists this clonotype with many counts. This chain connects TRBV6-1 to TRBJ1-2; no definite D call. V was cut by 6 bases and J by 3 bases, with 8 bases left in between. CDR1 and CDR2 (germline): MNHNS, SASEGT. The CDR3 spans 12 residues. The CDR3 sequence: CASSDNYYGYTF. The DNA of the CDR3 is TGTGCCAGCAGCGACAACTACTATGGCTACACCTTC.

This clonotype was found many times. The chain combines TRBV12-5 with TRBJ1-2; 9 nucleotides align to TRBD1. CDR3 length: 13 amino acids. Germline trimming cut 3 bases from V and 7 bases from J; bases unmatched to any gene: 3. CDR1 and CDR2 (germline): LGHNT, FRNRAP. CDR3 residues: CASGLLGQGGYTF. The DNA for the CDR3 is TGTGCTAGTGGTTTACTGGGACAGGGTGGCTACACCTTC.

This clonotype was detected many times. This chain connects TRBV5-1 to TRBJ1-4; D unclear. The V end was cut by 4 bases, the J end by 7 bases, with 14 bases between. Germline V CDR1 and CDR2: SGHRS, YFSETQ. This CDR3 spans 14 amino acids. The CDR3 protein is CASSPQSGGEKLFF. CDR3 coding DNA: TGCGCCAGCAGCCCCCAATCCGGAGGTGAAAAACTGTTTTTT. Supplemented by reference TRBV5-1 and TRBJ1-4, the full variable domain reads KAGVTQTPRYLIKTRGQQVTLSCSPISGHRSVSWYQQTPGQGLQFLFEYFSETQRNKGNFPGRFSGRQFSNSRSEMNVSTLELGDSALYLCASSPQSGGEKLFFGSGTQLSVL.

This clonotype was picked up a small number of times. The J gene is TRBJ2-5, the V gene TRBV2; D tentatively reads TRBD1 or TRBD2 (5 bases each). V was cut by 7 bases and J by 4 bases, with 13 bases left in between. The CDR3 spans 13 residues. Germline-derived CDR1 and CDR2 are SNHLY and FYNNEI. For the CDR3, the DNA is TGTGCCAGCATCTCCCGGGGACCAGAGACCCAGTACTTC. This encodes CASISRGPETQYF.